The clone carrying this TCR beta chain was counted only a few times. This entry belongs to a study of cytomegalovirus exposure and HLA in healthy donors. Study background: From HLA-typed donors, an early data release held 70 million to 95 million unique TCRs.

PCR was performed using 60 Vbeta and 13 Jbeta primers. Measured with immunoSEQ multiplex PCR; TCRdb has only the in-frame clones, and not every one. The data show about 190,000 clones, more than 70% seen once. Per germline, CDR1 SEHNR and CDR2 FQNEAQ (reference sequence). The CDR3 spans 15 residues. Trimming left V 5 bases short and J 5 bases short, with 19 bases between. The rearrangement links TRBV7-9 to TRBJ2-7; D not certain. Sequenced material: PBMCs. This sequence originates from a man aged 40-50 years in good health and CMV-seropositive. The CDR3 region has the DNA TGTGCCAGCAGCCTCTCTGAGGCGGCTAAACACGAGCAGTACTTC. This sequence encodes CASSLSEAAKHEQYF.